Following are 7 T cell receptor beta chains from one sample sequenced in a study of post-analysis software for immune sequencing data. Study-wide findings and caveats: Patients carried several TRBV segments more frequently than controls did, and TRBV5-6, TRBV5-1 and TRBV20-1 were among them.

The authors incorporated unique molecular identifiers into the TCR beta cDNA libraries. Via MiXCR, TCRdb re-called the PCR reads, giving one row per CDR3 protein. This sample yields around 190,000 distinct CDR3 sequences, of which approximately 28% are seen a single time; about 3.4% belongs to the top ten. What these receptors recognize is not known. Input material: blood. The receptors stem from a girl aged 2-17 years with multiple sclerosis.

This sequence joins TRBV15 and TRBJ2-1; possible D gene TRBD2, 6 bases. This CDR3 has 15 amino acids. The V end lost 0 bases, the J end lost 13 bases, and 19 bases lay between the germline ends. CDR1 is LNHNV and CDR2 is YYDKDF in the germline V gene (reference sequence). CDR3 in DNA: TGTGCCACCAGCAGAGATGGGGGGATACAAGAGACCCAGTTCTTC. This gives the protein CATSRDGGIQETQFF.

This chain connects TRBV20-1 to TRBJ1-3, with unresolved D. Germline assignment: CDR1 DFQATT and CDR2 SNEGSKA (reference sequence). The CDR3 is 14 amino acids. V was cut by 6 bases and J by 0 bases, with 12 bases left in between. CDR3 in amino acids: CSAPAFSSGNTIYF. The DNA for the CDR3 is TGCAGTGCCCCAGCCTTCAGCTCTGGAAACACCATATATTTT.

As regards this clonotype: One junction end does not reproduce the germline sequence, and a read error may be involved. V and J are TRBV19 and TRBJ1-2; 11 nucleotides agree with TRBD1. CDR1 is LNHDA, CDR2 SQIVND, per germline (reference sequence). This CDR3 comprises 17 residues. CDR3 nucleotides: TGTGCCAGTAGTATAGATCTCCGGACAGGGGGCTACTACGGCTACACCTTC. Protein: CASSIDLRTGGYYGYTF.

At least ten counts were recorded for this clonotype. The chain combines TRBV12-3 or TRBV12-4 with TRBJ1-2; maybe TRBD1 (6 bases). The CDR3 extends over 15 amino acids. Trimming shortened V by 3 bases and J by 4 bases, and 15 bases separated the two germline ends. The CDR3 coding sequence is TGTGCCAGCAGTTTCAGCGGACAGAACGGCTATGGCTACACCTTC. This sequence encodes CASSFSGQNGYGYTF.

The chain is built from TRBV6-5 and TRBJ1-2, with 7 bases identical to TRBD1. Germline values: CDR1 MNHEY, CDR2 SVGAGI. The CDR3 loop spans 16 amino acids. Trimming cost V 4 bases and J 6 bases; bases outside gene matches: 14. The CDR3 here is CASSSIPGQSGDGYTF. CDR3 in DNA: TGTGCCAGCAGTTCGATTCCGGGACAGAGCGGGGATGGCTACACCTTC.

This clonotype was recorded at least ten times. The chain recombines TRBV28 with TRBJ2-7, with 9 nucleotides matching TRBD1. This CDR3 region has 15 residues. The junction had 5 bases not matched to a gene; V was cut back by 4 bases and J by 1 base. Germline CDR1 reads MDHEN; CDR2 reads SYDVKM. DNA for the CDR3: TGTGCCAGCAGTTCATCGGGACAGGGTTCCTACGAGCAGTACTTC. Amino acid sequence: CASSSSGQGSYEQYF. Drawing the rest from reference TRBV28 and TRBJ2-7, the complete variable domain is DVKVTQSSRYLVKRTGEKVFLECVQDMDHENMFWYRQDPGLGLRLIYFSYDVKMKEKGDIPEGYSVSREKKERFSLILESASTNQTSMYLCASSSSGQGSYEQYFGPGTRLTVT.

This sequence joins TRBV27 and TRBJ1-1; no clear D. Germline values: CDR1 MNHEY, CDR2 SMNVEV (reference sequence). V dropped 10 bases and J dropped 6 bases, with 24 bases sitting between them. The CDR3 consists of 15 residues. CDR3 DNA: TGTGCCAACAATTTGAGAGGTCGTCCTACCCCTGAAGCTTTCTTT. Amino acids: CANNLRGRPTPEAFF.